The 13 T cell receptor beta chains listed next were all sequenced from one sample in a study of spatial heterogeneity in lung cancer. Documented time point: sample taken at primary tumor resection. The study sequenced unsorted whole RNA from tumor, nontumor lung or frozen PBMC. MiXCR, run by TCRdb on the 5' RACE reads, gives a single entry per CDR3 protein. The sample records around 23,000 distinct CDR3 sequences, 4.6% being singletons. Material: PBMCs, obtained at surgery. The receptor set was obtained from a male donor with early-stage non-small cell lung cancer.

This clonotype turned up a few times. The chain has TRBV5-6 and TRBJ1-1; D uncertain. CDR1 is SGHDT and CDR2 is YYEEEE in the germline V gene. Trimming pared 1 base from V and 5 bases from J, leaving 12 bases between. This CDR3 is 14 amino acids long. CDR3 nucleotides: TGTGCCAGCAGCTTGAGGGCCCTCAGGACTGAAGCTTTCTTT. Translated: CASSLRALRTEAFF.

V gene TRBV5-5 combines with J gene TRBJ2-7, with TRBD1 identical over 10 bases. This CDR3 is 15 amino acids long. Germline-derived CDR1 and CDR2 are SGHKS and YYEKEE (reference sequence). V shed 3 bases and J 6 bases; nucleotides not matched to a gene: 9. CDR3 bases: TGTGCCAGCAGCTATGGAGGACAGGGGGTCAGCGAGCAGTACTTC. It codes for CASSYGGQGVSEQYF. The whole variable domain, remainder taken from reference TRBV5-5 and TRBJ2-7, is DAGVTQSPTHLIKTRGQQVTLRCSPISGHKSVSWYQQVLGQGPQFIFQYYEKEERGRGNFPDRFSARQFPNYSSELNVNALLLGDSALYLCASSYGGQGVSEQYFGPGTRLTVT.

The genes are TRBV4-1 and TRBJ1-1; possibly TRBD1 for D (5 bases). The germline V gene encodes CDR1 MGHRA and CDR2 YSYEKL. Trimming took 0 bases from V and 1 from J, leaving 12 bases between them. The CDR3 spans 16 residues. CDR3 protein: CASSQDRAGENTEAFF. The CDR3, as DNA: TGCGCCAGCAGCCAAGATCGGGCGGGGGAGAACACTGAAGCTTTCTTT.

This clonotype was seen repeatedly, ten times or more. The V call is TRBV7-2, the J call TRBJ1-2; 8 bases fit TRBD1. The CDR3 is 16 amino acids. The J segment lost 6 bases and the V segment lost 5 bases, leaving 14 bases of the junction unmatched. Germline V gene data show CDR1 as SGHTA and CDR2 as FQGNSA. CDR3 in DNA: TGTGCCAGCAGCACCCGGACAGGGAGAAGGGTGAATGGCTACACCTTC. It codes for CASSTRTGRRVNGYTF.

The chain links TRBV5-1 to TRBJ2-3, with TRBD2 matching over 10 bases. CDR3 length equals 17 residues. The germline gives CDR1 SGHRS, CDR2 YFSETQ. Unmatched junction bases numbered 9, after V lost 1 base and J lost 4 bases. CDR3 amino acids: CASSLSFSSGSPDTQYF. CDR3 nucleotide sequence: TGCGCCAGCAGCTTGAGTTTCTCTAGCGGGAGCCCAGATACGCAGTATTTT. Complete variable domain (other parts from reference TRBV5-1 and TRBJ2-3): KAGVTQTPRYLIKTRGQQVTLSCSPISGHRSVSWYQQTPGQGLQFLFEYFSETQRNKGNFPGRFSGRQFSNSRSEMNVSTLELGDSALYLCASSLSFSSGSPDTQYFGPGTRLTVL.

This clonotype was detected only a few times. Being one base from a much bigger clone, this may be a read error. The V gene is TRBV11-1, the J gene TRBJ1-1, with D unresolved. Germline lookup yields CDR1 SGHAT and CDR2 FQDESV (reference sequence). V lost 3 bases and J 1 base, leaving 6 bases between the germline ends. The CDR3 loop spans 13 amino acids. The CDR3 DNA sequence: TGTGCCAGCAGCTTCGTGGGGAACACTGAAGCTTTCTTT. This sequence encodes CASSFVGNTEAFF.

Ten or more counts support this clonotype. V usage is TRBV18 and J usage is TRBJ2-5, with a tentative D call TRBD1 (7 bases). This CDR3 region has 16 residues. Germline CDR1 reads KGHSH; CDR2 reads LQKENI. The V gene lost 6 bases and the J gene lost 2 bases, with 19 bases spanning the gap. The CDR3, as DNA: TGTGCCAGCTCTCACGGGGGACAGCGCAGGCAAGAGACCCAGTACTTC. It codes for CASSHGGQRRQETQYF. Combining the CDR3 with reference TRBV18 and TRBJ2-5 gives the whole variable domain NAGVMQNPRHLVRRRGQEARLRCSPMKGHSHVYWYRQLPEEGLKFMVYLQKENIIDESGMPKERFSAEFPKEGPSILRIQQVVRGDSAAYFCASSHGGQRRQETQYFGPGTRLLVL.

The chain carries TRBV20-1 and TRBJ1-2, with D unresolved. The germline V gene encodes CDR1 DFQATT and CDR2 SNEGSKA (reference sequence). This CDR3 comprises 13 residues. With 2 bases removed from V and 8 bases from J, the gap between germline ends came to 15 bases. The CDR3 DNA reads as TGCAGTGCTAGACGCGCCCGGACGAAAGGCTACACCTTC. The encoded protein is CSARRARTKGYTF.

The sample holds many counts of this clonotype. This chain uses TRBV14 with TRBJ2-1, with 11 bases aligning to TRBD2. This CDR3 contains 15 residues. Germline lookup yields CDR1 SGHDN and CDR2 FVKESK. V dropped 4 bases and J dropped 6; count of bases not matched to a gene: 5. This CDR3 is CASSLPSGGRNEQFF. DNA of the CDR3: TGTGCCAGCAGCCTTCCTAGCGGGGGGCGCAATGAGCAGTTCTTC.

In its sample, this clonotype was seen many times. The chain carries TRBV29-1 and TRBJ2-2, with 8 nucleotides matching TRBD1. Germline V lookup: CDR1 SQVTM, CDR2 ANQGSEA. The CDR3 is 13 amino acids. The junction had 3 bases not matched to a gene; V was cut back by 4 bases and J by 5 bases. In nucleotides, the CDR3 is TGCAGCGTTGGACAGGGGCAGACCGGGGAGCTGTTTTTT. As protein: CSVGQGQTGELFF.

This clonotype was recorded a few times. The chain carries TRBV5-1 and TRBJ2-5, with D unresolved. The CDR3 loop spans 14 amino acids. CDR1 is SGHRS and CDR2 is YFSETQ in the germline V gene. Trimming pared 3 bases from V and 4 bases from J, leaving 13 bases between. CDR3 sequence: CASSSSLDGETQYF. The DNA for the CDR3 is TGCGCCAGCAGCTCTTCGTTGGACGGAGAGACCCAGTACTTC.

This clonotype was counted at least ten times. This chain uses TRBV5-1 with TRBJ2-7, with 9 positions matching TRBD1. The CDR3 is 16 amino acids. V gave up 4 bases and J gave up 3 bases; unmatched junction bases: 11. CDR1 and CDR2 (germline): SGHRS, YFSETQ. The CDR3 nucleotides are TGCGCCAGCAGCAAGGCCCGGGACAGGGCCCTCTACGAGCAGTACTTC. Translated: CASSKARDRALYEQYF.

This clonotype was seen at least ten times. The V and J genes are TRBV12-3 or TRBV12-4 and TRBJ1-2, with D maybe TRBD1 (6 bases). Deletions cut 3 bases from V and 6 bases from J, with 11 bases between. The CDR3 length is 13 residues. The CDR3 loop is CASSLWGADGYTF. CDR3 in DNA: TGTGCCAGCAGTTTGTGGGGGGCTGATGGCTACACCTTC.